The 16 T cell receptor beta chains given below trace back to one sample, sequenced in a study of OX40 agonist ivuxolimab in advanced cancers. Sequencing used immunoSEQ multiplex PCR; TCRdb keeps in-frame clones, though not all of them. The data hold 100,000 or so clones, with about nine tenths observed a single time. The material was CD4+ or CD8+ T cells sorted from blood, obtained in a trial of the OX40 agonist ivuxolimab. These receptors all come from an adult with an advanced solid tumor such as melanoma, head and neck, liver or kidney cancer.

The chain uses TRBV27 and TRBJ1-2; 10 bases match TRBD1. The CDR3 extends over 18 amino acids. Germline V CDR1 and CDR2: MNHEY, SMNVEV (reference sequence). V was clipped by 6 bases and J by 1 base; unmatched bases: 14. CDR3 protein: CASSDLRGTGVINYGYTF. The DNA of the CDR3 is TGTGCCAGCAGCGACTTACGCGGGACAGGGGTCATTAACTATGGCTACACCTTC.

The chain combines TRBV6-1 with TRBJ2-1; 10 positions match TRBD1. V was pared by 4 bases and J by 13 bases, with 4 bases of the junction left unmatched. This CDR3 comprises 12 residues. Germline values: CDR1 MNHNS, CDR2 SASEGT. Written as DNA, the CDR3 is TGTGCCAGCAGTGTAGGGGACAGGGGACAGTTCTTC. Its translation is CASSVGDRGQFF.

This chain joins TRBV6-6 and TRBJ1-2; possibly TRBD1 for D (6 bases). Germline CDR1 and CDR2: MNHNY and SVGAGI (reference sequence). The CDR3 sequence is 12 residues long. The germline V and J ends were trimmed by 6 bases and 1 base, with 6 bases remaining between them. CDR3 protein: CASSRGNYGYTF. CDR3 in DNA: TGTGCCAGCAGCAGGGGTAACTATGGCTACACCTTC.

This rearrangement joins TRBV19 to TRBJ2-2; 12 bases are a match to TRBD1. Germline CDR1 is LNHDA and CDR2 is SQIVND (reference sequence). This CDR3 has 15 amino acids. Trimming removed 4 bases from V and 6 bases from J; junction bases left unmatched: 3. The CDR3 bases are TGTGCCAGTAGTAAGGGACAGGGGGCCTCCGGGGAGCTGTTTTTT. This encodes CASSKGQGASGELFF.

V and J are TRBV7-2 and TRBJ2-3, with D perhaps matching TRBD1 (5 bases). The germline V gene encodes CDR1 SGHTA and CDR2 FQGNSA. This CDR3 comprises 16 residues. The V end lost 4 bases, the J end lost 2 bases, and 16 bases lay between the germline ends. The CDR3 protein is CASSSGPGRDTDTQYF. The DNA of the CDR3 is TGTGCCAGCAGCTCCGGACCCGGCAGGGACACAGATACGCAGTATTTT.

CDR3 nucleotide sequence: TGTGCCACCACGTGGCTATACAATGAGCAGTTCTTC. Its protein product is CATTWLYNEQFF. The J gene is TRBJ2-1, the V gene TRBV6-1; D uncertain. This CDR3 spans 12 amino acids. Trimming took off 10 bases at V and 4 bases at J, with 11 bases between the two ends. Germline lookup yields CDR1 MNHNS and CDR2 SASEGT.

The chain couples TRBV30 to TRBJ1-2; possible D gene TRBD1, 5 bases. This CDR3 region has 12 residues. Trimming left V 3 bases short and J 8 bases short, with 13 bases between. Germline CDR1 and CDR2: GTSNPN and SVGIG (reference sequence). The CDR3 nucleotides are TGTGCCTGGAGGGGGCAGGGCGGGGGCTACACCTTC. Translated: CAWRGQGGGYTF.

V and J are TRBV27 and TRBJ1-2; weak D call: TRBD1 (5 bases). This CDR3 has 14 residues. Trimming took 3 bases from V and 8 from J, leaving 16 bases between them. Per the germline V gene, CDR1 is MNHEY and CDR2 is SMNVEV (reference sequence). CDR3 bases: TGTGCCAGCAGTTTGGGCCCCGTTCGGGGGGGCTACACCTTC. Translation gives CASSLGPVRGGYTF.

V gene TRBV9 combines with J gene TRBJ2-1, with TRBD2 matching over 12 bases. The CDR3 sequence is 17 residues long. The V gene's germline CDR1 is SGDLS and CDR2 YYNGEE. Trimming took 0 bases from V and 5 from J; bases not matched to a gene: 6. As DNA, the CDR3 is TGTGCCAGCAGCGTAGGGACTAGCGGGATCAGAAACAATGAGCAGTTCTTC. Its protein product is CASSVGTSGIRNNEQFF.

The chain carries TRBV5-5 and TRBJ2-7; 11 bases match TRBD2. CDR1 SGHKS and CDR2 YYEKEE come from the germline V gene (reference sequence). This CDR3 is built from 14 residues. Trimming removed 4 bases from V and 9 bases from J; junction bases left unmatched: 9. In DNA form, the CDR3 reads TGTGCCAGCAGCGGGGGACTAGCGGAAGGGGTGCAGTACTTC. Protein product: CASSGGLAEGVQYF.

The chain carries TRBV12-5 and TRBJ2-1; 14 nucleotides line up with TRBD2. Germline CDR1 is LGHNT and CDR2 is FRNRAP. The CDR3 has 15 residues. V gave up 5 bases and J gave up 9 bases; unmatched junction bases: 6. CDR3 nucleotides: TGTGCTAGTGGTCCGGGGACTAGCGGGAGTAGTGAGCAGTTCTTC. Translated: CASGPGTSGSSEQFF.

Note on this clone: The junction departs from germline at one end; a sequencing error may be responsible. The chain combines TRBV7-8 with TRBJ2-1; D is perhaps TRBD1 or TRBD2 (5 bases each). The germline gives CDR1 SGHVS, CDR2 FQNEAQ. The CDR3 length is 15 residues. CDR3 in amino acids: CTSSFEGRGYNEQFF. Here the CDR3 DNA reads TGTACCAGCAGCTTTGAGGGGAGAGGGTACAATGAGCAGTTCTTC.

V and J are TRBV28 and TRBJ1-2; D not resolved. The germline gives CDR1 MDHEN, CDR2 SYDVKM. V lost 6 bases to trimming and J lost 1 base, with 12 bases between them. The length of the CDR3 is 14 residues. The CDR3 DNA follows: TGTGCCAGCAGCAAACTTTATGTTAACTATGGCTACACCTTC. This encodes CASSKLYVNYGYTF.

The chain carries TRBV6-1 and TRBJ2-1; D unclear. CDR3 length: 13 amino acids. In germline, CDR1 is MNHNS, CDR2 SASEGT. With 8 bases removed from V and 0 bases from J, the gap between germline ends came to 8 bases. Here the CDR3 DNA reads TGTGCCAGCGCCATCGGCTCCTACAATGAGCAGTTCTTC. Amino acid sequence: CASAIGSYNEQFF.

J is TRBJ2-7 and V is TRBV5-1; D may correspond to TRBD1 or TRBD2 (6 bases each). Per germline, CDR1 SGHRS and CDR2 YFSETQ. The CDR3 consists of 13 residues. V dropped 4 bases and J dropped 3 bases, with 11 bases sitting between them. The CDR3 coding sequence is TGCGCCAGCAGCAGGGGGGACGGCTACGAGCAGTACTTC. Encoded protein: CASSRGDGYEQYF.

V usage is TRBV7-3 and J usage is TRBJ2-3, with D hard to call. CDR1 and CDR2 from the germline V gene are SGHTA and FQGTGA. CDR3 length equals 16 residues. Between the trimmed V and J ends, which lost 1 base and 2 bases, there was a span of 13 bases. The DNA for the CDR3 is TGTGCCAGCAGCTTAAGCTCATCCCATTCCACAGATACGCAGTATTTT. As protein: CASSLSSSHSTDTQYF.